The text below deals with one T cell receptor beta chain. The CDR3 end lies 3 residues beyond the end of the read and is filled in from the germline J gene. This entry is derived from a study of T cells in women clearing cervical HPV infection. Some clones are missing from TCRdb's copy, which holds only in-frame ones; the method was immunoSEQ multiplex PCR. The sample includes fewer than 30,000 clones. The CDR3 runs to 15 residues. Trimming stripped 0 bases from V and 0 bases from J, with 9 bases between. Per germline, CDR1 DFQATT and CDR2 SNEGSKA (reference sequence). The sample comprised blood buffy coat. The receptor was isolated from a woman between 18 and 70 years old with a cervical HPV16 infection that either progressed to CIN3+ or cleared (not recorded which). This sequence joins TRBV20-1 and TRBJ1-5; D ambiguous. The CDR3 sequence: CSARDMSHSNQPQHF. The CDR3 DNA, read in part, is TGCAGTGCTAGAGATATGAGCCATAGCAATCAGCCC.